This T cell receptor (beta chain) was sequenced for a study of cytomegalovirus exposure and HLA in healthy donors. Germline CDR1 SGHTA, CDR2 FQGNSA. V shed 6 bases, J shed 3 bases, and the junction held 11 bases outside the gene matches. The CDR3 has 15 residues. Study-wide points: Fewer than 200 TCR beta chains were listed as cytomegalovirus-associated.

Researchers ran the PCR with 60 Vbeta and 13 Jbeta primers. Produced via immunoSEQ multiplex PCR; TCRdb's table is partial and in-frame only. This table has about 140,000 clones, about four fifths appearing once. Worth noting for this clone: Its specificity is unknown.

Material: PBMCs. The chain recombines TRBV7-2 with TRBJ2-7; 7 positions match TRBD2. The sequence came from a male donor in good health and CMV-seronegative. This CDR3 is CASRNRLALIYEQYF. For the CDR3, the DNA is TGTGCCAGCAGAAACCGACTAGCCCTTATCTACGAGCAGTACTTC.